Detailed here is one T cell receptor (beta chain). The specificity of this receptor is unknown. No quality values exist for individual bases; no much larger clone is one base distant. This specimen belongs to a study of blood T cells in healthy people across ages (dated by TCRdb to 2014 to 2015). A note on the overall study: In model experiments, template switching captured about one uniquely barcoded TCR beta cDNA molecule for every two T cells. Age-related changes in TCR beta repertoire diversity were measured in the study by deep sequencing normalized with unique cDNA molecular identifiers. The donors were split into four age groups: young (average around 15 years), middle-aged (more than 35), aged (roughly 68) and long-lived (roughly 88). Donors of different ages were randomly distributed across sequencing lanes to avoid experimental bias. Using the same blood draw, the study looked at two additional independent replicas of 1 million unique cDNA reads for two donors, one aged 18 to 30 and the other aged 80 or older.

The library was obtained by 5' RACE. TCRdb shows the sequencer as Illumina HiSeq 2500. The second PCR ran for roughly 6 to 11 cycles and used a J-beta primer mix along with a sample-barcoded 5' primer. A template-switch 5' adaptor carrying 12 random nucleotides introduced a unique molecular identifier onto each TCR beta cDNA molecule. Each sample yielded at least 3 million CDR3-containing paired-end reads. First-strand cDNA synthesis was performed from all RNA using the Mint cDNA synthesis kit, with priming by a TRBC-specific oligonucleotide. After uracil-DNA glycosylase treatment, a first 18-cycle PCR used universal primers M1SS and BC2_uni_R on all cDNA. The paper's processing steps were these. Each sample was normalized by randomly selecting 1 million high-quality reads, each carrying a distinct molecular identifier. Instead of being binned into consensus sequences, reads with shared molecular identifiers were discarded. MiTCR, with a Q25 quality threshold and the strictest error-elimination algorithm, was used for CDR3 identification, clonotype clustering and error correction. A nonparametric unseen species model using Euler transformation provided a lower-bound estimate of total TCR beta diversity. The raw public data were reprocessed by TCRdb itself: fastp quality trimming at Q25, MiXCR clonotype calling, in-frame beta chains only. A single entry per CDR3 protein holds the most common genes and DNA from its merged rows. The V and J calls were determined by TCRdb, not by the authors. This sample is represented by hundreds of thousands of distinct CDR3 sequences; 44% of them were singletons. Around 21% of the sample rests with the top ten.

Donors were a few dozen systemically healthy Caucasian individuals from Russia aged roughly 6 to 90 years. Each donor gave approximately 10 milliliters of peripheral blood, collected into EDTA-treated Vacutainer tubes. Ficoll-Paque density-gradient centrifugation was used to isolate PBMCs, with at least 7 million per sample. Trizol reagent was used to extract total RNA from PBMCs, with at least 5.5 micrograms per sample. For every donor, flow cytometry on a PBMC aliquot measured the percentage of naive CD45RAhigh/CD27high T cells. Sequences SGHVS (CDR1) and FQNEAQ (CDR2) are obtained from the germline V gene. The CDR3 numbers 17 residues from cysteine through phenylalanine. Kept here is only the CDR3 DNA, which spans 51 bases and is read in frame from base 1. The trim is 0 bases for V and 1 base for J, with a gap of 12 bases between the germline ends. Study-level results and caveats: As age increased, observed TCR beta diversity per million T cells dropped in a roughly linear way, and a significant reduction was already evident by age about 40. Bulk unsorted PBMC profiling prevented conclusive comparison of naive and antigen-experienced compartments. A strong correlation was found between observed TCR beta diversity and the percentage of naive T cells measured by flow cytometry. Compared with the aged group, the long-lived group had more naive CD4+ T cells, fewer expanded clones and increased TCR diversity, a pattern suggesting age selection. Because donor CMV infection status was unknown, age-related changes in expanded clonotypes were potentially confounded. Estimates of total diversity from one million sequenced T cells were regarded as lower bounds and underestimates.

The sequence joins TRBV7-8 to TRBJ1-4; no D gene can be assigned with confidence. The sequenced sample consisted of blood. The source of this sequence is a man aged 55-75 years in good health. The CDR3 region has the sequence CASSLAYPRGTNEKLFF. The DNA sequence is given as TGTGCCAGCAGCTTAGCGTATCCCCGGGGAACTAATGAAAAACTGTTTTTT.